This TCR beta chain was identified in a study of blood T cell repertoires in COVID-19. For the study at large: COVID-19 samples collected from the United States, Italy and Spain covered acute and convalescent phases. PBMCs, B-cell-depleted T cells, or T cells provided the cDNA or gDNA that made up the material.

V shed 5 bases, J shed 3 bases, and the junction held 8 bases outside the gene matches. Germline loops: CDR1 LNHDA, CDR2 SQIVND (reference sequence). CDR3 length: 17 amino acids. In the authors' workflow: Estimation of nucleated cell counts relied on the amplification of reference gene primers. Clones were sequenced by immunoSEQ multiplex PCR, and TCRdb holds only the in-frame ones, with some missing. Clone size and the V and J calls come from that table; the DNA yielded D and trimming. The sample contains around 250,000 clones, roughly 85% of which appear only once. The specimen was peripheral blood. This chain links TRBV19 with TRBJ2-4; 12 positions agree with TRBD2. The receptor comes from a man in his fifties or sixties with active or convalescent COVID-19. The chain's CDR3 is CASSGASGRADKNIQYF. DNA for the CDR3: TGTGCCAGTAGTGGGGCTAGCGGGAGGGCCGACAAAAACATTCAGTACTTC. Full variable domain (outside the CDR3, taken from reference TRBV19 and TRBJ2-4): DGGITQSPKYLFRKEGQNVTLSCEQNLNHDAMYWYRQDPGQGLRLIYYSQIVNDFQKGDIAEGYSVSREKKESFPLTVTSAQKNPTAFYLCASSGASGRADKNIQYFGAGTRLSVL.